This is a list of T cell receptor beta chains from one sample in a study of blood T cells in healthy people across ages. Using its own MiXCR run on the 5' RACE reads, TCRdb lists one record per CDR3 protein. The top ten hold 8.7% of the sample, which has under 700,000 distinct CDR3 sequences, less than 25% seen once. The same data also went into a second study, on T cells of mothers and their children.

Sequencing was done on a sample of blood. These receptors were obtained from a boy between 5 and 17 years old in good health. The CDR3 runs from the conserved cysteine through the conserved F or W. The D gene is left open where the match is weak. The listing skips clone size in some rows; elsewhere it reads once, few, many or a size class.

many	TRBJ1-1	-	TRBV29-1	TGCAGCGTTGATGCAGGGACTGAAGCTTTCTTT	CSVDAGTEAFF
-	TRBJ2-5	-	TRBV6-2/TRBV6-3	TGTGCCAGCAGTTGGGCTAACCAAGAGACCCAGTACTTC	CASSWANQETQYF
few	TRBJ1-1	-	TRBV12-3/TRBV12-4	TGTGCCAGCAGTTTTCCAATGGGGGGGAGACGGAACACTGAAGCTTTCTTT	CASSFPMGGRRNTEAFF
-	TRBJ1-5	-	TRBV4-3	TGCGCCAGCAGCCAAGGGCGCCTGGGCCATCAGCCCCAGCATTTT	CASSQGRLGHQPQHF
-	TRBJ2-3	-	TRBV7-2	TGTGCCAGCAGCTTAGCGCTTGGGGCCCCAGATACGCAGTATTTT	CASSLALGAPDTQYF
-	TRBJ2-3	-	TRBV4-3	TGCGCCAGCAGCCAAGACCCAGGGGCGTCTTTCACAGATACGCAGTATTTT	CASSQDPGASFTDTQYF
-	TRBJ2-1	-	TRBV28	TGTGCCAGCAGTCCGCAGCAGATTGGAGACAATGCGCAGTTCTTC	CASSPQQIGDNAQFF
-	TRBJ2-5	TRBD1	TRBV7-8	TGTGCCAGCATCCACGGCCAGGGGGCCAAAGAGACCCAGTACTTC	CASIHGQGAKETQYF
-	TRBJ2-7	TRBD2	TRBV7-9	TGTGCCAGCGGAGGGCGGGGGTCCGAGCAGTACTTC	CASGGRGSEQYF
few	TRBJ1-2	TRBD1	TRBV12-3/TRBV12-4	TGTGCCAGCAGTCTCCGGACAGGGTTTGGCTACACCTTC	CASSLRTGFGYTF
-	TRBJ2-7	-	TRBV6-2/TRBV6-3	TGTGCCAGCAGTTATTATGAGTGGCGGGACTCCTACGAGCAGTACTTC	CASSYYEWRDSYEQYF
-	TRBJ1-5	-	TRBV12-3/TRBV12-4	TGTGCCAGCAGTTTGGGGGTTCTTCAGCCCCAGCATTTT	CASSLGVLQPQHF
-	TRBJ2-2	-	TRBV4-1	TGCGCCAGCAGCCGAAGGGTGGCTGGGCTCCATGGGAACACCGGGGAGCTGTTTTTT	CASSRRVAGLHGNTGELFF
-	TRBJ2-1	TRBD1	TRBV18	TGTGCCAGCTCATCAAGCCCGGGACAGGTACTCAATGAGCAGTTCTTC	CASSSSPGQVLNEQFF
-	TRBJ2-7	-	TRBV7-2	TGTGCCAGCAGCCCGACTAGGGGCTACGAGCAGTACTTC	CASSPTRGYEQYF
-	TRBJ1-1	-	TRBV2	TGTGCCAGCAGTCCGATGGCCCCTCGGAGTACTGAAGCTTTCTTT	CASSPMAPRSTEAFF
-	TRBJ2-1	-	TRBV5-1	TGCGCCAGCAGCTTGTTAACGGGAACTGGCTACAATGAGCAGTTCTTC	CASSLLTGTGYNEQFF
-	TRBJ2-7	-	TRBV29-1	TGCAGCGGTGGAGGCGGCTACGAGCAGTACTTC	CSGGGGYEQYF
-	TRBJ1-2	TRBD1	TRBV29-1	TGCAGCGTTGTCGGACAGGGGCACCGGGACTATGGCTACACCTTC	CSVVGQGHRDYGYTF
-	TRBJ1-1	-	TRBV2	TGTGCCAGCAGTGAAGCGCTTCGGCCTGAAGCTTTCTTT	CASSEALRPEAFF
few	TRBJ2-1	TRBD2	TRBV6-5	TGTGCCAGCAGTAATCGACCGGGACTAGCAGCCTACAATGAGCAGTTCTTC	CASSNRPGLAAYNEQFF
many	TRBJ1-4	-	TRBV7-3	TGTGCCAGCAGCTTAAGGGGGGATGAAAAACTGTTTTTT	CASSLRGDEKLFF
few	TRBJ1-2	TRBD1	TRBV20-1	TGCAGTGCTCTGCGACAGGGGAGGGCTAACTATGGCTACACCTTC	CSALRQGRANYGYTF
-	TRBJ2-1	-	TRBV7-9	TGTGCCAGCAGCTCGACAGAATTCGGGGACTACAATGAGCAGTTCTTC	CASSSTEFGDYNEQFF
many	TRBJ2-3	-	TRBV28	TGTGCCAGGGGAGCTCACACAGATACGCAGTATTTT	CARGAHTDTQYF
-	TRBJ1-4	-	TRBV20-1	TGCAGTGCTAGAAGAGGAGACAAACTGTTTTTT	CSARRGDKLFF
few	TRBJ2-7	-	TRBV20-1	TGCAGTGCTAGAGCGGAGGGGGGACCCTACGAGCAGTACTTC	CSARAEGGPYEQYF
-	TRBJ2-1	TRBD1	TRBV6-5	TGTGCCAGCAGCCCCGGACAGGGGAGGGGCAATGAGCAGTTCTTC	CASSPGQGRGNEQFF
-	TRBJ2-1	TRBD2	TRBV6-1	TGTGCCAGCAGTCGGGACTATCCCTTTGACTACAATGAGCAGTTCTTC	CASSRDYPFDYNEQFF
-	TRBJ1-4	-	TRBV7-2	TGTGCCAGCAGCTTCCTAACAGGGCGGGCTGGGGAAAAACTGTTTTTT	CASSFLTGRAGEKLFF
many	TRBJ1-1	-	TRBV7-8	TGTGCCAGCAGCTTAGGGGGGGGGCACATCACTGAAGCTTTCTTT	CASSLGGGHITEAFF
-	TRBJ2-1	-	TRBV7-9	TGTGCCAGCAGCTTAGCGAAGCGCCAAAGCTCCTACAATGAGCAGTTCTTC	CASSLAKRQSSYNEQFF
once	TRBJ1-4	-	TRBV27	TGTGCCAGCAACGCAAACGGCAGAGAAGGGATTGAAAAACTGTTTTTT	CASNANGREGIEKLFF
few	TRBJ1-2	TRBD1	TRBV7-2	TGTGCCAGCAGCAAAGAAGGGACAGGGAACTATGGCTACACCTTC	CASSKEGTGNYGYTF
-	TRBJ2-7	-	TRBV27	TGTGCCAGCAGTTTATCCGACCCCGACAGGTCCACCTACGAGCAGTACTTC	CASSLSDPDRSTYEQYF
-	TRBJ2-7	TRBD2	TRBV7-9	TGTGCCAGCAGCCCGGGGGGGGTTAGCTACGAGCAGTACTTC	CASSPGGVSYEQYF
few	TRBJ2-3	TRBD2	TRBV4-3	TGCGCCAGCAGCCAAAACCCGGGACTAGCGGGGTACGACCGAGATACGCAGTATTTT	CASSQNPGLAGYDRDTQYF
few	TRBJ2-7	TRBD2	TRBV5-1	TGCGCCAGCAGCGAGGAGCTAGCGGGGGGCTCCTACGAGCAGTACTTC	CASSEELAGGSYEQYF
few	TRBJ1-5	TRBD1	TRBV7-2	TGTGCCAGCAGCCAAGGGGGCCAGGGTAGTCAGCCCCAGCATTTT	CASSQGGQGSQPQHF
once	TRBJ1-4	-	TRBV20-1	TGCAGTGCCGGTGGACCGGGGGATGAAAAACTGTTTTTT	CSAGGPGDEKLFF
-	TRBJ2-6	TRBD1	TRBV9	TGTGCCAGCAGCGTAGGGACAGGCCTCTCTGGGGCCAACGTCCTGACTTTC	CASSVGTGLSGANVLTF
-	TRBJ1-5	-	TRBV10-3	TGTGCCATCAGCCCGACAAGCACCAATCAGCCCCAGCATTTT	CAISPTSTNQPQHF
-	TRBJ2-2	TRBD2	TRBV4-3	TGCGCCAGCAGCCCTCCTGGGGGACTAGCGGGGAGCACCGGGGAGCTGTTTTTT	CASSPPGGLAGSTGELFF
-	TRBJ2-7	-	TRBV5-1	TGCGCCAGCAGCAAGAGCAGCTCCTACGAGCAGTACTTC	CASSKSSSYEQYF
few	TRBJ2-5	-	TRBV7-9	TGTGCCAGCAGCTTGGCAGGGAATTTAGGGACCCAGTACTTC	CASSLAGNLGTQYF
-	TRBJ2-7	TRBD1	TRBV23-1	TGCGCCAGCAGTCATTCAGGGACAGGGTTGGACGAGCAGTACTTC	CASSHSGTGLDEQYF
-	TRBJ2-1	TRBD2	TRBV6-6	TGTGCCAGCAGCGGGACTAGCGGTTTCTACAATGAGCAGTTCTTC	CASSGTSGFYNEQFF